The sequence of this TCR beta chain was determined in a study of shared clonotypes between healthy human individuals. The protocol was immunoSEQ multiplex PCR, while the TCRdb copy is restricted to in-frame clones and leaves out a portion. The sample comprises 2 million to 2.5 million clones, approximately 94% of which are singletons, and roughly 0.13% rests with the top ten. Whole-study findings and limits: Against clonotypes common to all four donors, non-shared ones had lower generation probabilities.

The junction had 4 bases not matched to a gene; V was cut back by 5 bases and J by 2 bases. CDR1 and CDR2 from the germline V gene are SGHKS and YYEKEE (reference sequence). There are 15 residues in the CDR3. With regard to this clone: What it binds is not known.

This TCR came from a man aged 18 to 29 in good health. The genes are TRBV5-5 and TRBJ2-1; 10 bases fit TRBD1. The sequenced material came from naive CD4+ T cells sorted from blood. Described subset: CD45RA+ positively selected. The CDR3 reads CASRAGTGAYNEQFF. The CDR3 nucleotides are TGTGCCAGCAGAGCCGGGACAGGGGCCTACAATGAGCAGTTCTTC. The full variable domain, with the rest looked up from reference TRBV5-5 and TRBJ2-1, is DAGVTQSPTHLIKTRGQQVTLRCSPISGHKSVSWYQQVLGQGPQFIFQYYEKEERGRGNFPDRFSARQFPNYSSELNVNALLLGDSALYLCASRAGTGAYNEQFFGPGTRLTVL.